This TCR beta chain was profiled in a study of blood T cells in healthy people across ages. A second about 7 to 11 cycle PCR used barcoded and J-beta primers. TCRdb used MiXCR to reprocess the 5' RACE reads, holding one entry per CDR3 protein. This sample has 790,000 or so distinct CDR3 sequences, with about 45% found just once. CDR3 length: 13 amino acids. Germline V lookup: CDR1 MNHEY, CDR2 SVGAGI. The V end was cut by 5 bases, the J end by 6 bases, with 13 bases between. This sequence was found in a man older than 75 in good health. Sequencing used blood. The chain uses TRBV6-5 and TRBJ1-1; D remains ambiguous. The CDR3 nucleotides read TGTGCCAGCAGTGATCCAGCCCTAGCTGAAGCTTTCTTT. It yields the protein CASSDPALAEAFF.